This entry concerns a single T cell receptor beta chain. Its antigen target is currently unknown. Nothing much larger sits one base from this clone, and base qualities are not available. In total, 600 or so healthy bone marrow donors made up the cohort. Cohort members were all nominally healthy when sampled, although unrecorded immune exposures were likely present. The donor was CMV seronegative and belonged to the group of 352 seronegative cohort members. A peripheral blood sample was collected from each donor, and TCR beta sequencing was performed on peripheral blood mononuclear cells. The Qiagen DNeasy Blood Extraction Kit was used to extract genomic DNA from the blood cell samples. This record comes from a study of cytomegalovirus exposure and HLA in healthy donors (dated by TCRdb to about 2017). Study-level background: According to an earlier analysis of 550 to 750 of the donors, about 179 million T cells yielded 117 million unique TCR beta sequences and about 300 Gb of sequence data. An early release that covered 500 to 800 HLA-typed donors contained about 290 gigabases of sequencing data and about 93 million unique TCR sequences. The genetic ancestry cluster associated with self-reported Caucasian donors included about four fifths of the approximately 410 genotyped donors. The study was designed to test whether signatures of past pathogen exposure could be identified by cataloging public T cell receptors. The study used immunosequencing to profile the T cell repertoires of about 670 subjects and linked those repertoires to cytomegalovirus serostatus. In addition to the first cohort of several hundred subjects, a separate validation cohort of approximately 120 different subjects was used. High-throughput TCR immunosequencing, statistical association of individual TCRs with disease status, and machine learning were combined to predict cytomegalovirus infection status. A later analysis re-examined previously published TCR beta repertoires from more than 600 donors and added high-resolution HLA genotyping to investigate patterns of TCR occurrence. In the later analysis, no new phenotypic data were used to find candidate immune exposures; instead, reliance was placed on TCR beta sequences and their occurrence across donors. An earlier analysis of around 580 of the donors used high-throughput TCR beta sequencing to judge whether each TCR beta V gene segment behaved as functional or pseudogenic. Donor age, sex, ethnicity and CMV serostatus were compiled together with the repertoire data. Genome-wide SNP genotypes for about three fifths of the 666 donors were used in a later genetic analysis, which treated that subset as a discovery cohort. Every discovery cohort repertoire had been produced on one sequencing platform. Both class I and class II loci were covered by HLA typing, at four-digit resolution. Typing coverage differed by locus: A, B, C, DRB1 and DQB1 were typed in about 620-630 donors, DQA1 in about 500, DPA1 in around 600, and DPB1 in just under 490. Roughly five DR-DQ haplotypes were handled as single units for association and clustering because linkage in the cohort was strong. Across roughly 420 genotyped donors of the cohort, an average of approximately 220,000 unique TCR beta nucleotide sequences per donor were sequenced, and 15% to 20% of those sequences were non-productive.

The library was generated by the immunoSEQ multiplex PCR assay. A mixture of 60 forward primers for TCR Vbeta segments and 13 reverse primers for TCR Jbeta segments was used in the multiplex PCR. The CDR3 region of rearranged TCR beta genes was amplified from genomic DNA by a multiplex PCR assay. The Illumina HiSeq System was used to sequence the amplified TCR beta libraries as 87-base-pair reads. In the authors' own workflow: Across the 666 repertoires, a later analysis counted 78 million or so unique TCR beta chains, about 10 million of which were shared by at least two donors. To remove PCR and sequencing errors, raw reads were error-corrected and collapsed into unique sequences using a nearest-neighbor algorithm that merged closely related sequences. CDR3 sequences were aligned to IMGT reference sequences to assign V, D and J gene segments. For a sequence to be retained, at least a six-nucleotide match to both a V gene segment and a J gene segment was required. Rearrangements were classified as productive when the CDR3 lacked stop codons and remained in frame with V and J, and all other rearrangements were classified as non-productive. Following IMGT convention, CDR3 was defined as the stretch from the second conserved V-encoded cysteine to the conserved J-encoded phenylalanine. Sequences without an unambiguous match to a single V gene segment were excluded from the earlier analysis of about 600 of the donors. An earlier analysis of approximately 590 of the donors classified V segments as functional when productive rearrangements were above 56.7% and as segregating when the standard deviation between donors was above 5%. A statistical classification framework was built for diagnosing cytomegalovirus status from the catalog of TCR beta chain sequences. In a later analysis, TCR nucleotide sequences were compared against IMGT/GENE-DB human TR gene sequences so that V and J genes could be assigned. Using the TCRdist pipeline, a later analysis assigned CDR3 sequences along with most-parsimonious VDJ recombination scenarios. In a later analysis, every TCR beta chain was defined by the combination of its CDR3 amino acid sequence and its V-gene family, and reads without a unique V-gene family were dropped. A later analysis removed several hundred highly shared, low-generation-probability nucleotide sequences to deal with suspected cross-contamination and a sequencing artifact. In a later analysis, a clonal expansion index was calculated for each public chain from normalized within-repertoire ranks of inferred template counts. Generation probabilities in a later analysis came from a VDJ recombination model fitted to out-of-frame rearrangements, and those results were checked against IGoR. In a later analysis, hypergeometric tests were used to score TCR-TCR, TCR-HLA and TCR-CMV co-occurrence, with a repertoire-size bias correction applied to TCR pairs. To estimate false discovery rates, a later analysis permuted the HLA or CMV assignments 20 times. In a later analysis, co-occurring TCRs were grouped with DBSCAN, and TCRdist sequence similarity was added when clustering was performed within HLA-allele-positive subsets. Co-occurrence clustering excluded repertoires with fewer than 30,000 or more than 120,000 public chains, plus five with anomalous nucleotide sharing. As stored in TCRdb, this immuneACCESS dataset retains in-frame rearrangements with V and J assigned. A fraction of the clones does not appear; measured against another copy, unresolved V genes explain less than half of the discrepancy, and the remainder lacks a known reason. Clonal size and the V and J genes are those of that table, whereas D and trimming came from the DNA. In all, the sample holds 70,000 to 100,000 clones, and approximately 80% of those were seen once. Clones ranked in the top ten supply 2% to 2.5% of the sample.

From cysteine to phenylalanine, the CDR3 is 13 amino acids long. Kept here is only the CDR3 DNA, which spans 39 bases and is read in frame from base 1. As encoded in the germline V gene, CDR1 is MNHNS while CDR2 is SASEGT. Trimming removed 4 bases from V and 8 bases from J; the gene matches leave 5 bases unexplained. Study-wide findings and limitations: A further reported finding was that TCR beta sequences accurately predicted the HLA-A and HLA-B alleles for most subjects in the first cohort. Cytomegalovirus status was reported to be diagnosed by the classifier with high specificity and sensitivity in both the original and validation cohorts. Immune exposure information for the cohort was limited to CMV serostatus. HLA typing was unavailable for some donors at each locus, so association tests used only the typed subset. Over 15 rarely observed V segments, including chromosome 9 orphons, were excluded from the earlier analysis of about 600 of the donors because counts were too low. A later genetic analysis reported fewer N-insertions in productive TCRs among donors in an Asian-associated ancestry cluster than the approximately 700-donor mean. V-gene and J-gene trimming of TCR beta chains was associated with a missense DCLRE1C variant in a later genetic analysis, and the association was replicated in an independent cohort. Three of the identified cytomegalovirus-associated TCR beta chains were confirmed in vitro to be specific for cytomegalovirus antigens. When HLA alleles, especially DR and DQ, strongly co-occurred, TCR associations were difficult to assign to individual alleles. Correlated functional status among segregating V segments might reflect linkage disequilibrium, but an unknown experimental factor could not be ruled out. According to a later analysis, parvovirus B19, influenza, CMV and Epstein-Barr virus appeared linked to several top co-occurrence clusters. According to a later analysis, TCR association rates differed among HLA loci, with DRB1 alleles showing the most associated TCRs and HLA-C alleles showing the fewest. The authors suggested that the approach could potentially be generalized to other disease states and immunological phenotypes. An earlier analysis of several hundred of the donors showed that most TCR beta V segments appeared in productive rearrangements either about 87% or about 30% of the time, which broadly matched IMGT annotations. A later analysis found that most CMV-associated TCR beta chains appeared HLA-restricted, with HLA associations seemingly driven largely by CMV exposure. Only TCR beta chains were sequenced in this cohort, and the absence of alpha or paired-chain data limited detectable features. Sequencing depth was assumed to be roughly uniform across donors in the presence/absence analyses, though that assumption may not hold. Compared with equally common non-associated chains, HLA-associated TCR beta chains in a later analysis were more clonally expanded and had lower generation probabilities. The sequencing pipeline was judged likely to have produced a cluster of highly shared sequence variants as a technical artifact. The 87-base-pair reads could not distinguish some IMGT-functional V segments, including TRBV6-2 and TRBV6-3, so those segments were excluded. In the study, approximately 160 TCR beta chains were listed as associated with cytomegalovirus. Across donors, most TCR sequences were observed very rarely, whereas some public TCRs were present in many individuals. A later analysis associated 16,951 TCR beta sequences with specific HLA alleles at a false discovery rate of 0.05.

The sequence was collected from a man between 18 and 35 years old in good health and CMV-seronegative. Sample: PBMCs. The V gene is TRBV6-1 and the J gene is TRBJ1-3; a stretch of 7 junction bases matches TRBD1. The nucleotide sequence is TGTGCCAGCAGTGGCCGACAGGGATACACCATATATTTT. Translated, this is CASSGRQGYTIYF.